These 17 T cell receptor beta chains came from one sample sequenced in a study of blood T cells in healthy people across ages. With a J-beta primer mix and a sample-barcoded 5' primer, a second PCR ran roughly 6 to 11 cycles. TCRdb used MiXCR to reprocess the 5' RACE reads, holding one entry per CDR3 protein. The sample carries around 1,600,000 distinct CDR3 sequences, around 40% recorded once. Sequenced: blood. The receptors come from a woman under 30 in good health.

This chain uses TRBV15 with TRBJ1-1; a weak D match, TRBD1 (5 bases). Germline V gives CDR1 LNHNV, CDR2 YYDKDF (reference sequence). The V gene lost 0 bases and the J gene lost 1 base, with 12 bases spanning the gap. This CDR3 spans 16 amino acids. CDR3 loop: CATSRDKVQGNTEAFF. The CDR3 nucleotides are TGTGCCACCAGCAGAGATAAGGTCCAGGGGAACACTGAAGCTTTCTTT.

V is TRBV20-1 and J is TRBJ2-1; D uncertain. The V end lost 3 bases, the J end lost 2 bases, and 11 bases lay between the germline ends. CDR3 length: 14 residues. The germline V gene has CDR1 DFQATT and CDR2 SNEGSKA (reference sequence). The CDR3 loop reads CSASGPKAYNEQFF. The CDR3 DNA reads TGCAGTGCTAGCGGTCCAAAGGCCTACAATGAGCAGTTCTTC.

This clonotype was seen a handful of times. The chain has TRBV27 and TRBJ2-4; the match to TRBD1 covers 10 bases. In germline, CDR1 is MNHEY, CDR2 SMNVEV (reference sequence). This CDR3 is 17 amino acids long. V lost 0 bases and J lost 1; bases outside the gene matches: 3. CDR3 region: CASSLSKGQGAKNIQYF. The CDR3 DNA follows: TGTGCCAGCAGTTTATCGAAGGGACAGGGGGCCAAAAACATTCAGTACTTC.

The chain joins TRBV9 to TRBJ2-7; tentative D call: TRBD1 (5 bases). Per the germline V gene, CDR1 is SGDLS and CDR2 is YYNGEE. The CDR3 extends over 14 amino acids. V was cut by 2 bases and J by 4 bases, with 13 bases left in between. The CDR3: CASSVDSGRYEQYF. In DNA, the CDR3 is TGTGCCAGCAGCGTCGACAGTGGGCGATACGAGCAGTACTTC.

For this clonotype: A read error may produce the germline difference seen at one junction end. J is TRBJ2-3 and V is TRBV7-7; 8 bases agree with TRBD1. This CDR3 contains 14 residues. Germline V CDR1 and CDR2: SSHAT, FNYEAQ (reference sequence). CDR3 nucleotide sequence: TGTGCTAGCAGCTCCGGGACAGGTTTGGATACGCAGTATTTT. Residues: CASSSGTGLDTQYF.

Only one count was recorded for this clonotype. The chain joins TRBV9 to TRBJ2-7, with 8 bases matching TRBD2. The CDR3 is 16 residues long. CDR1 and CDR2 (germline): SGDLS, YYNGEE. V lost 0 bases and J lost 3; bases outside the gene matches: 8. The CDR3 is CASSVGARAGGYEQYF. The CDR3 DNA reads as TGTGCCAGCAGCGTAGGGGCCCGGGCGGGGGGCTACGAGCAGTACTTC.

The CDR3 sequence is CASSYLTDRYEQYF. DNA for the CDR3: TGTGCCAGCAGTTACCTTACGGACCGGTACGAGCAGTACTTC. The chain combines TRBV6-2 or TRBV6-3 with TRBJ2-7; D is undetermined. There are 14 residues in the CDR3. Trimming left V 2 bases short and J 4 bases short, with 12 bases between. Looked up from germline, CDR1 is MNHEY and CDR2 is SVGEGT.

This sequence joins TRBV20-1 and TRBJ2-5, with D unresolved. The CDR3 extends over 12 amino acids. Germline V gene data show CDR1 as DFQATT and CDR2 as SNEGSKA (reference sequence). Deletions cut 3 bases from V and 4 bases from J, with 9 bases between. CDR3 amino acids: CSASGGIETQYF. Written as DNA, the CDR3 is TGCAGTGCTAGTGGTGGGATAGAGACCCAGTACTTC.

This clonotype turned up a few times. The chain employs TRBV3-1 and TRBJ1-2; perhaps TRBD1 as D (5 bases). CDR1 LGHDT and CDR2 YNNKEL come from the germline V gene (reference sequence). V was trimmed by 2 bases and J by 7 bases, leaving 17 bases between them. CDR3 length: 15 residues. The DNA of the CDR3 is TGTGCCAGCAGCCAACGTTATGGGACTAACCCTGGCTACACCTTC. Protein product: CASSQRYGTNPGYTF. The full variable domain, with the rest looked up from reference TRBV3-1 and TRBJ1-2, is DTAVSQTPKYLVTQMGNDKSIKCEQNLGHDTMYWYKQDSKKFLKIMFSYNNKELIINETVPNRFSPKSPDKAHLNLHINSLELGDSAVYFCASSQRYGTNPGYTFGSGTRLTVV.

The rearrangement joins TRBV20-1 to TRBJ2-5, with 7 bases matching TRBD2. Germline assignment: CDR1 DFQATT and CDR2 SNEGSKA (reference sequence). With 8 bases clipped from V and 1 base from J, the junction kept 10 bases outside the gene matches. The CDR3 has 14 residues. CDR3 sequence reads: CSTKHGTTQETQYF. CDR3 sequence (DNA): TGCAGTACTAAACACGGGACTACCCAAGAGACCCAGTACTTC.

The chain carries TRBV6-2 or TRBV6-3 and TRBJ2-7; either TRBD1 or TRBD2 may fit D (6 bases each). Trimming removed 8 bases at V and 2 bases at J, with 13 bases between. Germline lookup yields CDR1 MNHEY and CDR2 SVGEGT. This CDR3 contains 13 residues. The CDR3 bases are TGTGCCAGCTGTGGAGGGGGAACCTACGAGCAGTACTTC. This translates into CASCGGGTYEQYF.

Only a few counts were recorded for this clonotype. One end of the junction does not line up with germline, which may come from a read error. The chain couples TRBV29-1 to TRBJ2-3; D is possibly TRBD2 (7 bases). There are 13 residues in the CDR3. From germline, CDR1 is SQVTM and CDR2 ANQGSEA. CDR3 sequence: CSVEGGAADTQYF. The CDR3, as DNA: TGTAGCGTTGAAGGGGGGGCCGCAGATACGCAGTATTTT.

This clonotype was observed a single time. The CDR3 DNA is TGTGCCAGCTCACCCCGCGGCCTGGATGAAAAACTGTTTTTT. Protein sequence: CASSPRGLDEKLFF. The chain has TRBV18 and TRBJ1-4; D gene unclear. V was clipped by 3 bases and J by 6 bases, with 11 bases between them. Per germline, CDR1 KGHSH and CDR2 LQKENI. The CDR3 is 14 residues long. The full variable domain, with the rest looked up from reference TRBV18 and TRBJ1-4, is NAGVMQNPRHLVRRRGQEARLRCSPMKGHSHVYWYRQLPEEGLKFMVYLQKENIIDESGMPKERFSAEFPKEGPSILRIQQVVRGDSAAYFCASSPRGLDEKLFFGSGTQLSVL.

V gene TRBV7-3 combines with J gene TRBJ2-1; 11 nucleotides align to TRBD2. The CDR3 loop spans 16 amino acids. CDR1 and CDR2 (germline): SGHTA, FQGTGA. The V gene end was trimmed by 5 bases and the J gene end by 5 bases; junction bases not matched to a gene: 8. DNA for the CDR3: TGTGCCAGCAGCCCCGGGGGACTAGCGGTAAACAATGAGCAGTTCTTC. Protein sequence: CASSPGGLAVNNEQFF. Using reference TRBV7-3 and TRBJ2-1 for the parts outside the CDR3, the full variable domain is GAGVSQTPSNKVTEKGKYVELRCDPISGHTALYWYRQSLGQGPEFLIYFQGTGAADDSGLPNDRFFAVRPEGSVSTLKIQRTERGDSAVYLCASSPGGLAVNNEQFFGPGTRLTVL.

The chain is built from TRBV4-1 and TRBJ2-7; 12 bases fit TRBD2. Germline V gene data show CDR1 as MGHRA and CDR2 as YSYEKL. J lost 3 bases, V lost 3 bases, and 3 bases had no gene match. The CDR3 contains 15 residues. The CDR3 here is CASSQTSGGGYEQYF. The CDR3, as DNA: TGCGCCAGCAGCCAGACTAGCGGGGGAGGCTACGAGCAGTACTTC.

The J gene is TRBJ2-7, the V gene TRBV29-1; 7 nucleotides align to TRBD1. J gave up 2 bases and V 6 bases, and 7 bases lay outside the gene matches. The germline gives CDR1 SQVTM, CDR2 ANQGSEA. This CDR3 contains 13 residues. CDR3 region: CSVTGQMTYEQYF. The DNA of the CDR3 is TGCAGCGTGACGGGACAGATGACCTACGAGCAGTACTTC.

This clonotype was picked up a small number of times. The rearrangement links TRBV12-3 or TRBV12-4 to TRBJ2-5; weak D call: TRBD1 (6 bases). V lost 5 bases, J lost 3 bases, and 16 bases lay in between. CDR3 length: 15 amino acids. The CDR3 DNA reads TGTGCCAGCAGTCCCGTAGGGGGTATCGAAGAGACCCAGTACTTC. This gives the protein CASSPVGGIEETQYF.